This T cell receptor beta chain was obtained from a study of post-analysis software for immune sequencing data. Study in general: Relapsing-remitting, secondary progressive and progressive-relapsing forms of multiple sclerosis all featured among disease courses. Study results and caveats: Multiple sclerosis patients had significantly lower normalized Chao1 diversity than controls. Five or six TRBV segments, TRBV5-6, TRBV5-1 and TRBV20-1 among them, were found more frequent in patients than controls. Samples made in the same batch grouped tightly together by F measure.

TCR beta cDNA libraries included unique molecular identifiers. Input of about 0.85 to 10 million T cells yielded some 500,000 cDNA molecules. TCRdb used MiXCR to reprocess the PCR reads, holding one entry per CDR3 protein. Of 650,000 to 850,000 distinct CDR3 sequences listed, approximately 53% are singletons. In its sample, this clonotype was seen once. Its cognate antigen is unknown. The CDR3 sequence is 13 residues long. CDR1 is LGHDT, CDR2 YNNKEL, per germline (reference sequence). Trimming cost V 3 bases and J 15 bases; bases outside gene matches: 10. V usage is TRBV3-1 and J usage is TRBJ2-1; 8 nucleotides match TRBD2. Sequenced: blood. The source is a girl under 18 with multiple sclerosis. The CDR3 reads CASSQNLGTSSFF. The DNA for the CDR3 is TGTGCCAGCAGCCAGAACCTCGGGACTAGTTCGTTCTTC.